In its sample, the clone carrying this T cell receptor beta chain was seen many times. Antigen unknown. TCR beta CDR3 regions were amplified from RNA transcripts. HTBI primers were used for first-round RT-PCR of the TCR CDR3. TCRdb called the multiplex PCR reads again in MiXCR, with one record for every CDR3 protein. The sample gives over 500,000 distinct CDR3 sequences, roughly 16% of which show up once; less than 30% is in the top ten. The CDR3 sequence is 15 residues long. Per the germline V gene, CDR1 is SGHTA and CDR2 is FQGNSA. V dropped 3 bases and J dropped 6 bases, with 15 bases sitting between them. The data stem from a study of T cells in Graves' hyperthyroidism and ophthalmopathy. Study overall: Pretreatment peripheral blood was obtained at initial diagnosis. Study-wide results and limits: The model identified upcoming ophthalmopathy a median about 6.5 months ahead of onset. Most thyroid clonotypes expanded above 0.001 were also detected in blood. Stable hyperthyroidism and ophthalmopathy were separated using 13 V-J signatures.

The receptor was isolated from a woman between 25 and 40 years old with Graves' ophthalmopathy. The genes are TRBV7-2 and TRBJ2-1, with D possibly matching TRBD2 (6 bases). The source material was blood. CDR3 loop: CASSFSRLGSNEQFF. As DNA, the CDR3 is TGTGCCAGCAGCTTTTCCCGACTAGGATCCAATGAGCAGTTCTTC.